The text below deals with one TCR beta chain. The data stem from a study of OX40 agonist ivuxolimab in advanced cancers. Study at large: Three patients responded partially, comprising one with hepatocellular carcinoma and two with cutaneous melanoma.

CDR1 SNHLY and CDR2 FYNNEI come from the germline V gene. The V gene end was trimmed by 6 bases and the J gene end by 5 bases; junction bases not matched to a gene: 6. This CDR3 has 17 residues. The assay was immunoSEQ multiplex PCR, and TCRdb's table has in-frame clones only and misses some. Of roughly 66,000 clones listed, 75% to 90% were seen once; the top ten hold 0.95% to 1.5%. Sample: CD4+ or CD8+ T cells sorted from blood, taken in a trial of the OX40 agonist ivuxolimab. The V call is TRBV2, the J call TRBJ2-2, with TRBD2 matching 16 bases. The receptor was isolated from an adult with an advanced solid tumor such as melanoma, head and neck, liver or kidney cancer. The CDR3, as DNA: TGTGCCAGCAGAGACGGGACTAGCGGGGGGGCGACCGGGGAGCTGTTTTTT. Translating it yields CASRDGTSGGATGELFF.